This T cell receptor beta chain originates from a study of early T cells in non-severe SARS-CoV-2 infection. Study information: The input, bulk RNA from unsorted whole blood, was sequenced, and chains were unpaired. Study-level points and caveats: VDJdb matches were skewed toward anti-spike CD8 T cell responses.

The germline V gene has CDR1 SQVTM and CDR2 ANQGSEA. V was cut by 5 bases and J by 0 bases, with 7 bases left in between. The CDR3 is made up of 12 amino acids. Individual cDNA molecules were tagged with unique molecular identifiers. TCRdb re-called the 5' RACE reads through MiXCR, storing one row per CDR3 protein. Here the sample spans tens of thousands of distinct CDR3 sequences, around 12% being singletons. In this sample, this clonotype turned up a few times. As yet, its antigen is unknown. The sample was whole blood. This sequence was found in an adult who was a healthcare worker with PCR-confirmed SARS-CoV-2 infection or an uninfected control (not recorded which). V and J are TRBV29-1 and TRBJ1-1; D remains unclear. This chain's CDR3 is CSVPLMNTEAFF. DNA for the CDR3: TGCAGCGTTCCTCTCATGAACACTGAAGCTTTCTTT.